The 19 T cell receptor beta chains given below trace back to one sample, sequenced in a study of cytomegalovirus exposure and HLA in healthy donors. The PCR contained 60 Vbeta and 13 Jbeta primers. The data were produced by immunoSEQ multiplex PCR, yet TCRdb's version contains in-frame clones alone and is incomplete. This sample contains 53,000 or so clones. The sample comprised PBMCs. Source of these receptors: a man between 18 and 29 years old in good health and CMV-seropositive.

The chain's CDR3 is CASSPGGLYNEQFF. Written as DNA, the CDR3 is TGTGCCAGCAGCCCGGGAGGGCTCTACAATGAGCAGTTCTTC. The V and J genes are TRBV7-9 and TRBJ2-1; TRBD2 matches at 8 bases. Germline V gene data show CDR1 as SEHNR and CDR2 as FQNEAQ (reference sequence). Trimming at V came to 5 bases and at J to 3 bases, leaving 3 bases not matched to a gene. The CDR3 contains 14 residues.

Considering frequency, this clone is large. The V and J genes are TRBV6-5 and TRBJ1-4; D is undetermined. Between the trimmed V and J ends, which lost 6 bases and 0 bases, there was a span of 11 bases. The CDR3 spans 15 residues. Germline-derived CDR1 and CDR2 are MNHEY and SVGAGI. CDR3 bases: TGTGCCAGCAGCCTAACAGCCTCAACTAATGAAAAACTGTTTTTT. Translating it yields CASSLTASTNEKLFF.

The chain's CDR3 is CATSREGGRLAAYNEQFF. CDR3 DNA: TGTGCCACCAGCAGAGAAGGTGGAAGACTAGCGGCCTACAATGAGCAGTTCTTC. This chain joins TRBV15 and TRBJ2-1; 9 bases fit TRBD2. V trimming: 0 bases; J trimming: 2 bases; junction bases outside the gene matches: 8. The CDR3 totals 18 residues. The germline CDR1 and CDR2 sequences are LNHNV and YYDKDF (reference sequence).

The chain is built from TRBV6-5 and TRBJ2-2; TRBD1 agrees at 7 bases. V dropped 6 bases and J dropped 4; count of bases not matched to a gene: 8. The CDR3 runs 15 residues. CDR1 and CDR2 from the germline V gene are MNHEY and SVGAGI. CDR3 region: CASSHNRGITGELFF. CDR3 coding DNA: TGTGCCAGCAGCCACAACAGGGGTATCACCGGGGAGCTGTTTTTT.

The chain employs TRBV7-8 and TRBJ2-3; D is possibly TRBD2 (5 bases). This CDR3 spans 15 amino acids. Per germline, CDR1 SGHVS and CDR2 FQNEAQ. Trimming shortened V by 2 bases and J by 4 bases, and 13 bases separated the two germline ends. The DNA for the CDR3 is TGTGCCAGCAGCTTACCGGGGTTTGGGTCAGATACGCAGTATTTT. Its translation: CASSLPGFGSDTQYF.

The chain links TRBV7-3 to TRBJ1-1; D call uncertain. The CDR3 extends over 16 amino acids. CDR1 is SGHTA and CDR2 is FQGTGA in the germline V gene. V lost 5 bases to trimming and J lost 3 bases, with 19 bases between them. CDR3 coding DNA: TGTGCCAGCAGCCCTCCCGAGTGGGCTTGGTACACTGAAGCTTTCTTT. Encoded protein: CASSPPEWAWYTEAFF.

The V call is TRBV7-8, the J call TRBJ1-5; no definite D call. Trimming removed 6 bases from V and 5 bases from J, with 8 bases in between. This CDR3 contains 12 residues. Looked up from germline, CDR1 is SGHVS and CDR2 is FQNEAQ. The CDR3 DNA follows: TGTGCCAGCAGTCCCCTCGATCAGCCCCAGCATTTT. This encodes CASSPLDQPQHF.

The rearrangement joins TRBV7-8 to TRBJ2-7, with 9 bases fitting TRBD1. Germline loops: CDR1 SGHVS, CDR2 FQNEAQ. The CDR3 totals 15 residues. V was clipped by 5 bases and J by 3 bases; unmatched bases: 8. In DNA, the CDR3 is TGTGCCAGCAGCGCGGGGATGACAGGGGGCTACGAGCAGTACTTC. This gives the protein CASSAGMTGGYEQYF.

The chain combines TRBV5-6 with TRBJ1-2; unclear D gene. Deletions cut 0 bases from V and 7 bases from J, with 13 bases between. This CDR3 spans 14 amino acids. The germline V gene has CDR1 SGHDT and CDR2 YYEEEE. The CDR3 nucleotides are TGTGCCAGCAGCTTGGCCCCTGGCAGGCCTGGCTACACCTTC. It translates to CASSLAPGRPGYTF.

The V and J genes are TRBV19 and TRBJ1-2; 7 positions agree with TRBD1. The germline V gene has CDR1 LNHDA and CDR2 SQIVND (reference sequence). Germline trimming cut 6 bases from V and 6 bases from J; bases unmatched to any gene: 7. The CDR3 totals 13 residues. Here the CDR3 reads CASSLTGLDGYTF. CDR3 DNA: TGTGCCAGTAGCTTGACAGGGTTGGATGGCTACACCTTC.

The chain is built from TRBV30 and TRBJ1-3; 7 bases align to TRBD1. The CDR3 consists of 14 residues. The V gene end was trimmed by 4 bases and the J gene end by 2 bases; junction bases not matched to a gene: 5. From germline, CDR1 is GTSNPN and CDR2 SVGIG (reference sequence). CDR3 nucleotide sequence: TGTGCCTGGAAAGGGACAGCAGCTGGAAACACCATATATTTT. Translating gives CAWKGTAAGNTIYF. The whole variable domain, filled in from reference TRBV30 and TRBJ1-3, reads SQTIHQWPATLVQPVGSPLSLECTVEGTSNPNLYWYRQAAGRGLQLLFYSVGIGQISSEVPQNLSASRPQDRQFILSSKKLLLSDSGFYLCAWKGTAAGNTIYFGEGSWLTVV.

The chain recombines TRBV10-3 with TRBJ2-2, with 10 bases aligning to TRBD2. CDR1 and CDR2 from the germline V gene are ENHRY and SYGVKD. This CDR3 has 14 amino acids. J gave up 6 bases and V 8 bases, and 6 bases lay outside the gene matches. CDR3 DNA sequence: TGTGCCATCTCTAGCGGGAGAATATCCGGGGAGCTGTTTTTT. Translation: CAISSGRISGELFF.

The rearrangement joins TRBV7-9 to TRBJ2-3; 10 nucleotides line up with TRBD1. CDR3 length equals 13 residues. Trimming took 5 bases from V and 9 from J; bases not matched to a gene: 5. The germline V gene has CDR1 SEHNR and CDR2 FQNEAQ (reference sequence). This CDR3 is CASSADRGPTQYF. The CDR3 DNA is TGTGCCAGCAGCGCAGACAGGGGGCCGACGCAGTATTTT.

The rearrangement uses TRBV28 and TRBJ2-6; D unresolved. This CDR3 contains 14 residues. The ends were cut back, 8 bases at V and 3 bases at J, with 11 bases in the middle. CDR1 and CDR2 from the germline V gene are MDHEN and SYDVKM. CDR3 protein: CASAVRSGANVLTF. The CDR3 DNA is TGTGCCAGCGCCGTCAGAAGTGGGGCCAACGTCCTGACTTTC.

The chain links TRBV6-5 to TRBJ2-1; TRBD2 matches 7 bases. CDR1 and CDR2 (germline): MNHEY, SVGAGI. V lost 6 bases to trimming and J lost 1 base; unmatched junction nucleotides: 6. The CDR3 consists of 15 residues. CDR3 region: CASSQPGGSYNEQFF. The CDR3 nucleotides are TGTGCCAGCAGCCAACCGGGAGGTTCCTACAATGAGCAGTTCTTC.

This chain joins TRBV10-1 and TRBJ2-1; a weak D match, TRBD2 (5 bases). With 0 bases removed from V and 6 bases from J, the gap between germline ends came to 9 bases. Germline values: CDR1 WNHNN, CDR2 SYGVQD (reference sequence). This CDR3 region has 14 residues. CDR3 sequence: CASSESQRGNEQFF. In nucleotides, the CDR3 is TGCGCCAGCAGTGAGTCGCAACGGGGCAATGAGCAGTTCTTC.

J is TRBJ1-2 and V is TRBV27; 8 bases match TRBD1. The germline CDR1 and CDR2 sequences are MNHEY and SMNVEV (reference sequence). CDR3 length: 15 amino acids. V was clipped by 5 bases and J by 2 bases; unmatched bases: 7. DNA of the CDR3: TGTGCCAGCAGTCCCCACGGACAGGGAAACTATGGCTACACCTTC. Translation gives CASSPHGQGNYGYTF.

The rearrangement uses TRBV2 and TRBJ1-5; 9 bases map to TRBD1. The V and J ends lost 8 bases and 2 bases, in that order; junction bases with no gene match: 4. Germline V gives CDR1 SNHLY, CDR2 FYNNEI. The CDR3 runs 14 residues. CDR3 amino acids: CASARTGGNQPQHF. DNA for the CDR3: TGTGCCAGCGCCCGGACAGGGGGCAATCAGCCCCAGCATTTT. The full variable domain, in which reference TRBV2 and TRBJ1-5 provide the parts outside the CDR3, is EPEVTQTPSHQVTQMGQEVILRCVPISNHLYFYWYRQILGQKVEFLVSFYNNEISEKSEIFDDQFSVERPDGSNFTLKIRSTKLEDSAMYFCASARTGGNQPQHFGDGTRLSIL.

This chain links TRBV6-5 with TRBJ1-1; D remains ambiguous. Trimming left V 6 bases short and J 8 bases short, with 16 bases between. The germline V gene has CDR1 MNHEY and CDR2 SVGAGI. The CDR3 runs 13 residues. Here the CDR3 reads CASRPPVEREAFF. CDR3 in DNA: TGTGCCAGCAGGCCGCCGGTGGAGAGAGAAGCTTTCTTT.